The 25 T cell receptor beta chains below come from one sample, sequenced in a study of Graves' ophthalmopathy and Graves' hyperthyroidism. Amplification targeted the TCR beta CDR3 regions, with RNA transcripts as the source material. In the first round, RT-PCR was carried out with HTBI primers, and a multiplex PCR formed the second round. TCRdb re-called the multiplex PCR reads through MiXCR, storing one row per CDR3 protein. The table includes about 170,000 distinct CDR3 sequences, under 40% detected once. Sequencing was done on a sample of peripheral blood. The origin of the receptors is a woman aged 40 to 50 with Graves' ophthalmopathy.

This clonotype was counted at least ten times. The DNA for the CDR3 is TGTGCCAGCAGCCAAGATACGGTGGTTCAGCCCCAGCATTTT. It is translated as CASSQDTVVQPQHF. The genes are TRBV3-1 and TRBJ1-5, with D hard to call. V lost 0 bases and J 6 bases, leaving 9 bases between the germline ends. Germline CDR1 is LGHDT and CDR2 is YNNKEL (reference sequence). The CDR3 is made up of 14 amino acids.

This clonotype was counted at least ten times. The V and J genes are TRBV19 and TRBJ1-5, with 7 bases that match TRBD1. V trimming: 4 bases; J trimming: 4 bases; junction bases outside the gene matches: 10. The germline V gene encodes CDR1 LNHDA and CDR2 SQIVND (reference sequence). The CDR3 is 16 amino acids. The CDR3 here is CASSTNDRVLNQPQHF. In DNA form, the CDR3 reads TGTGCCAGTAGTACTAACGACAGGGTCCTTAATCAGCCCCAGCATTTT.

This chain joins TRBV6-2 or TRBV6-3 and TRBJ2-5; 7 nucleotides match TRBD2. The V segment lost 0 bases and the J segment 3 bases; nucleotides outside the gene matches: 10. The CDR3 length is 17 residues. Germline V lookup: CDR1 MNHEY, CDR2 SVGEGT. The CDR3: CASSYSGDYPREETQYF. The CDR3 nucleotides are TGTGCCAGCAGTTACTCAGGGGACTACCCGAGAGAAGAGACCCAGTACTTC.

This clonotype showed up many times. This chain connects TRBV2 to TRBJ1-2, with 7 bases lining up with TRBD1. This CDR3 contains 13 residues. CDR1 SNHLY and CDR2 FYNNEI come from the germline V gene. V lost 6 bases to trimming and J lost 2 bases; unmatched junction nucleotides: 3. The CDR3 DNA reads TGTGCCAGCAGGGGACAGCTAAACTATGGCTACACCTTC. It translates to CASRGQLNYGYTF.

This chain connects TRBV19 to TRBJ2-7, with D maybe TRBD1 (6 bases). Per the germline V gene, CDR1 is LNHDA and CDR2 is SQIVND (reference sequence). The germline V and J ends were trimmed by 6 bases and 6 bases, with 18 bases remaining between them. The length of the CDR3 is 14 residues. The CDR3 coding sequence is TGTGCCAGTAGCCGTACAGGGTCCCATCTCGAGCAGTACTTC. This gives the protein CASSRTGSHLEQYF.

This chain links TRBV30 with TRBJ1-1; tentative D call: TRBD1 (5 bases). V lost 3 bases and J lost 1, with 12 bases in between. This CDR3 contains 14 residues. CDR1 is GTSNPN, CDR2 SVGIG, per germline (reference sequence). CDR3 DNA: TGTGCCTGGAGCATTGGACATCCGAACACTGAAGCTTTCTTT. Amino acids: CAWSIGHPNTEAFF.

The chain links TRBV12-3 or TRBV12-4 to TRBJ2-5, with 10 bases matching TRBD2. The CDR3 spans 17 residues. V lost 3 bases to trimming and J lost 3 bases; unmatched junction nucleotides: 10. The CDR3 DNA reads as TGTGCCAGCAGTTTTATGAGGCTAGCGGGGGATGAAGAGACCCAGTACTTC. Residues: CASSFMRLAGDEETQYF.

The chain joins TRBV15 to TRBJ2-5; 7 bases match TRBD2. The ends lost 1 base at V and 12 bases at J; junction bases unmatched: 5. This CDR3 comprises 12 residues. Germline CDR1 is LNHNV and CDR2 is YYDKDF (reference sequence). The CDR3 is CATSRGSGAEYF. CDR3 sequence (DNA): TGTGCCACCAGCAGAGGGAGCGGGGCCGAGTACTTC.

The genes are TRBV6-2 or TRBV6-3 and TRBJ1-1; a possible D gene is TRBD1 (5 bases). The CDR3 contains 12 residues. The germline gives CDR1 MNHEY, CDR2 SVGEGT. Trimming took 6 bases from V and 3 from J, leaving 8 bases between them. The chain's CDR3 is CASSRDYTEAFF. CDR3 coding DNA: TGTGCCAGCAGCAGGGACTACACTGAAGCTTTCTTT.

V gene TRBV6-2 or TRBV6-3 combines with J gene TRBJ2-7; weak D call: TRBD2 (7 bases). Trimming removed 7 bases from V and 3 bases from J, with 28 bases in between. The CDR3 is 18 residues long. CDR1 and CDR2 (germline): MNHEY, SVGEGT. The CDR3 here is CASNSDQGPRGGGYEQYF. The CDR3 DNA reads as TGTGCCAGCAACTCCGATCAGGGGCCGAGGGGGGGGGGCTACGAGCAGTACTTC.

The chain has TRBV7-2 and TRBJ2-7, with TRBD1 as a possible D gene (5 bases). Trimming took off 2 bases at V and 5 bases at J, with 10 bases between the two ends. CDR1 is SGHTA and CDR2 is FQGNSA in the germline V gene. The CDR3 loop spans 13 amino acids. The CDR3 DNA is TGTGCCAGCAGCTTACAGGGTCTCGACGAGCAGTACTTC. Protein product: CASSLQGLDEQYF.

The rearrangement joins TRBV6-2 or TRBV6-3 to TRBJ2-2; D uncertain. Germline V gene sequence: CDR1 MNHEY, CDR2 SVGEGT. The V end was cut by 6 bases, the J end by 3 bases, with 17 bases between. The CDR3 is 16 residues long. The CDR3 nucleotides read TGTGCCAGCAGAGAGCTGCCGGGCGAGGACACCGGGGAGCTGTTTTTT. This gives the protein CASRELPGEDTGELFF.

This clonotype was found many times. The chain combines TRBV30 with TRBJ2-5; 7 nucleotides match TRBD2. CDR3 length: 14 amino acids. V was pared by 4 bases and J by 5 bases, with 10 bases of the junction left unmatched. CDR1 and CDR2 (germline): GTSNPN, SVGIG (reference sequence). CDR3 nucleotide sequence: TGTGCCTGGACCGTCCTAGCCGGGGGGGAGACCCAGTACTTC. It translates to CAWTVLAGGETQYF. The full variable domain, its missing parts supplied by reference TRBV30 and TRBJ2-5, is SQTIHQWPATLVQPVGSPLSLECTVEGTSNPNLYWYRQAAGRGLQLLFYSVGIGQISSEVPQNLSASRPQDRQFILSSKKLLLSDSGFYLCAWTVLAGGETQYFGPGTRLLVL.

This clonotype was seen repeatedly, ten times or more. This chain connects TRBV29-1 to TRBJ2-5; tentative D call: TRBD1 (5 bases). CDR1 is SQVTM, CDR2 ANQGSEA, per germline. This CDR3 spans 15 amino acids. V was clipped by 4 bases and J by 5 bases, with 20 bases between them. CDR3 sequence: CSVARWGSAAETQYF. CDR3 coding DNA: TGCAGCGTTGCCAGGTGGGGCAGCGCCGCGGAGACCCAGTACTTC.

This clonotype was seen many times. The chain combines TRBV10-3 with TRBJ2-2, with 9 bases aligning to TRBD1. Trimming took 6 bases from V and 4 from J; bases not matched to a gene: 3. The CDR3 extends over 14 amino acids. CDR1 and CDR2 from the germline V gene are ENHRY and SYGVKD. The CDR3 sequence is CAISGTGSTGELFF. The CDR3 DNA reads as TGTGCCATCAGCGGGACAGGGAGCACCGGGGAGCTGTTTTTT.

This clonotype turned up a few times. The V call is TRBV12-3 or TRBV12-4, the J call TRBJ2-7; possibly TRBD1 for D (6 bases). V was shortened by 7 bases and J by 3 bases, with 13 bases between the two germline ends. The CDR3 runs to 13 residues. The CDR3 region has the DNA TGTGCCAGCAAGCTCGGACAGAACTACGAGCAGTACTTC. As protein: CASKLGQNYEQYF.

In this sample, this clonotype turned up many times. The chain links TRBV20-1 to TRBJ2-2; weak D call: TRBD2 (5 bases). The CDR3 consists of 13 residues. Germline V CDR1 and CDR2: DFQATT, SNEGSKA (reference sequence). Trimming cost V 5 bases and J 4 bases, with 11 bases left between them. The CDR3 DNA reads TGCAGTGCTGCGGGCGAAGGCACCGGGGAGCTGTTTTTT. Protein product: CSAAGEGTGELFF.

This chain joins TRBV7-3 and TRBJ2-7; no clear D gene. V dropped 6 bases and J dropped 1 base, with 13 bases sitting between them. This CDR3 is 14 amino acids long. The germline V gene has CDR1 SGHTA and CDR2 FQGTGA. The CDR3 DNA sequence: TGTGCCAGCAGAGCGACCCAAGCTTCCTACGAGCAGTACTTC. Encoded protein: CASRATQASYEQYF.

This clonotype was found many times. V usage is TRBV12-3 or TRBV12-4 and J usage is TRBJ2-7; D is undetermined. V lost 1 base and J 6 bases, leaving 13 bases between the germline ends. This CDR3 has 14 amino acids. DNA of the CDR3: TGTGCCAGCAGTTTAGGGCAGGAAGTTGGCGAGCAGTACTTC. It specifies CASSLGQEVGEQYF.

This clonotype was seen repeatedly, ten times or more. The rearrangement links TRBV6-1 to TRBJ2-7; D is possibly TRBD1 (6 bases). The germline V gene encodes CDR1 MNHNS and CDR2 SASEGT. The CDR3 runs 14 residues. Trimming removed 6 bases from V and 2 bases from J, with 14 bases in between. This CDR3 is CASRRQETTYEQYF. The CDR3 DNA sequence: TGTGCCAGCAGAAGACAGGAAACAACCTACGAGCAGTACTTC.

The chain is built from TRBV18 and TRBJ1-3; tentative D call: TRBD1 (5 bases). Germline CDR1 reads KGHSH; CDR2 reads LQKENI. The CDR3 covers 14 residues. V gave up 3 bases and J gave up 1 base, with 7 bases separating them. In DNA, the CDR3 is TGTGCCAGCTCACCGGGGGAATCTGGAAACACCATATATTTT. This gives the protein CASSPGESGNTIYF.

CDR3 nucleotides: TGTGCCAGCAGTTTCTTTTCAGGGGGGTTAGAAGCTTTCTTT. Protein: CASSFFSGGLEAFF. The gene calls are TRBV6-5 and TRBJ1-1; TRBD1 aligns across 7 bases. V lost 4 bases to trimming and J lost 8 bases; unmatched junction nucleotides: 10. This CDR3 is built from 14 residues. From germline, CDR1 is MNHEY and CDR2 SVGAGI.

This clonotype was observed at least ten times. The chain combines TRBV6-5 with TRBJ2-7; 10 bases line up with TRBD2. The CDR3 has 15 amino acids. Germline V lookup: CDR1 MNHEY, CDR2 SVGAGI. J was trimmed by 0 bases and V by 2 bases; bases with no gene match: 1. The CDR3 bases are TGTGCCAGCAGTTACCTAGCGGGAGTCTCCTACGAGCAGTACTTC. Residues: CASSYLAGVSYEQYF.

Many counts were recorded for this clonotype. This sequence joins TRBV2 and TRBJ2-7; TRBD2 is a possible D gene (5 bases). This CDR3 region has 12 residues. The germline V gene has CDR1 SNHLY and CDR2 FYNNEI. The V end was cut by 4 bases, the J end by 4 bases, with 8 bases between. CDR3 in DNA: TGTGCCAGCAGTGGAGGCGGGTACGAGCAGTACTTC. Amino acid sequence: CASSGGGYEQYF.

A note on this clonotype: At one boundary the junction diverges from the germline segment, which might be a read error. The V and J genes are TRBV19 and TRBJ1-6; D not certain. From germline, CDR1 is LNHDA and CDR2 SQIVND (reference sequence). The CDR3 has 16 residues. CDR3 sequence: CASSIGPQDGNSSLHF. The CDR3 region has the DNA TGTGCCAGTAGTATAGGTCCCCAGGACGGTAATTCATCCCTCCACTTT. Full variable domain (missing parts from reference TRBV19 and TRBJ1-6): DGGITQSPKYLFRKEGQNVTLSCEQNLNHDAMYWYRQDPGQGLRLIYYSQIVNDFQKGDIAEGYSVSREKKESFPLTVTSAQKNPTAFYLCASSIGPQDGNSSLHFGNGTRLTVT.